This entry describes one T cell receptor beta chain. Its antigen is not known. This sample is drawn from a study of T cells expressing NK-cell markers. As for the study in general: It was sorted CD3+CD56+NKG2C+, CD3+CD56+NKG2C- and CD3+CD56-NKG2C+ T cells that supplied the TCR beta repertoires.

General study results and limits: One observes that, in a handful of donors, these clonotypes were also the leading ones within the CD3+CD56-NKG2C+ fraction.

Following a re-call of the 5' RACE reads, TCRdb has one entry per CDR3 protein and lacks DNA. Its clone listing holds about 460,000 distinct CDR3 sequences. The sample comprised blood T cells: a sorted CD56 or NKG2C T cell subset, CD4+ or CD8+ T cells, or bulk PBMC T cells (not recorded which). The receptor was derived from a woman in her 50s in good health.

CDR3 residues: CATSGQGRGGPHF. The gene calls are TRBV28 and TRBJ1-6; TCRdb calls TRBD1, which cannot be checked without DNA. From germline, CDR1 is MDHEN and CDR2 SYDVKM. CDR3 size: 13 residues.